This T cell receptor beta chain was obtained from a study of beta chain features in type 1 diabetes. Overall study context: Patients shared similar age, gender and cell yields with healthy donors.

General study results and limits: Moderately but significantly shorter TCRB CDR3s were found in Type 1 diabetes patients in all four CD4+ subsets.

For this clone: The antigen remains undetermined.

Expressed TCRB transcripts were sequenced because the entire RNA isolate underwent reverse transcription. Profiled with immunoSEQ multiplex PCR; TCRdb holds only in-frame clones, not every one. The data contain some 360,000 clones, 8.5% to 10% of them seen just once; the ten biggest clones take up roughly 0.54%. The CDR3 has 13 residues. Germline V gene data show CDR1 as LNHDA and CDR2 as SQIVND (reference sequence). V lost 5 bases, J lost 7 bases, and 12 bases lay in between. Purity exceeding 95% was reached by all sorted populations. The chain recombines TRBV19 with TRBJ1-5, with D possibly matching TRBD1 (5 bases). The sequencing input was central memory CD4+ T cells from blood. This clonotype was sampled from a man aged 25-45 years with type 1 diabetes. DNA of the CDR3: TGTGCCAGTAGTCAGCAGGGAGACCAGCCCCAGCATTTT. Its protein product is CASSQQGDQPQHF. The entire variable domain, with the rest obtained from reference TRBV19 and TRBJ1-5, is as follows: DGGITQSPKYLFRKEGQNVTLSCEQNLNHDAMYWYRQDPGQGLRLIYYSQIVNDFQKGDIAEGYSVSREKKESFPLTVTSAQKNPTAFYLCASSQQGDQPQHFGDGTRLSIL.